This entry lists 21 T cell receptor beta chains sequenced from one sample in a study of patients and donors after allogeneic stem cell transplantation. One entry per CDR3 protein, called by TCRdb with MiXCR from the RT-PCR reads. The sample contains approximately 200,000 distinct CDR3 sequences, roughly 13% of which appear only once. Sequencing was performed on blood, either unsorted or a sorted T cell fraction (not recorded which). These receptors were taken from a human donor who was either an allogeneic HSCT recipient or a stem cell or donor lymphocyte infusion donor (not recorded which). It is not recorded whose cells these are; they may come from a transplant donor.

This clonotype was seen many times. CDR3 loop: CATAKTDTQYF. The CDR3, as DNA: TGTGCCACCGCTAAAACAGATACGCAGTATTTT. The chain carries TRBV10-3 and TRBJ2-3, with unresolved D. The CDR3 is 11 amino acids. Trimming cost V 10 bases and J 3 bases, with 8 bases left between them. Germline assignment: CDR1 ENHRY and CDR2 SYGVKD.

The rearrangement links TRBV12-3 or TRBV12-4 to TRBJ2-3; tentative D call: TRBD1 (5 bases). The V end lost 3 bases, the J end lost 3 bases, and 13 bases lay between the germline ends. CDR3 length: 15 residues. CDR3 DNA sequence: TGTGCCAGCAGTTTTGCTATAGGGGTAACAGATACGCAGTATTTT. It encodes CASSFAIGVTDTQYF.

This clonotype was seen only a few times. The chain combines TRBV29-1 with TRBJ1-1; 10 bases match TRBD1. There are 14 residues in the CDR3. The ends lost 7 bases at V and 3 bases at J; junction bases unmatched: 8. CDR1 and CDR2 from the germline V gene are SQVTM and ANQGSEA. In DNA, the CDR3 is TGCAGCGGGGACAGGGGTATAGGGGACACTGAAGCTTTCTTT. Its translation is CSGDRGIGDTEAFF. Combining the CDR3 with reference TRBV29-1 and TRBJ1-1 gives the whole variable domain SAVISQKPSRDICQRGTSLTIQCQVDSQVTMMFWYRQQPGQSLTLIATANQGSEATYESGFVIDKFPISRPNLTFSTLTVSNMSPEDSSIYLCSGDRGIGDTEAFFGQGTRLTVV.

This clonotype was picked up a small number of times. The CDR3 nucleotides read TGTGCCAGCAGTGACAATCAGCCCCAGCATTTT. It encodes CASSDNQPQHF. This chain uses TRBV6-1 with TRBJ1-5; unclear D gene. V was pared by 3 bases and J by 3 bases, with 0 bases between. The CDR3 consists of 11 residues. The germline V gene encodes CDR1 MNHNS and CDR2 SASEGT.

With regard to this clonotype: A much larger clonotype is one base distant, so this may be a read error. The rearrangement links TRBV19 to TRBJ2-1; 12 bases match TRBD2. Trimming took 10 bases from V and 5 from J; bases not matched to a gene: 12. The CDR3 runs to 16 residues. CDR1 and CDR2 (germline): LNHDA, SQIVND (reference sequence). The CDR3 is CANNDRTSGAHNEQFF. The CDR3 DNA reads TGTGCCAATAACGATCGGACTAGCGGGGCCCACAATGAGCAGTTCTTC.

There are many counts of this clonotype. This chain connects TRBV7-2 to TRBJ1-3; D not resolved. Trimming shortened V by 1 base and J by 2 bases, and 12 bases separated the two germline ends. The germline CDR1 and CDR2 sequences are SGHTA and FQGNSA. The CDR3 extends over 16 amino acids. The CDR3 reads CASSLVGSLTGNTIYF. The DNA for the CDR3 is TGTGCCAGCAGCTTAGTCGGCAGCCTAACTGGAAACACCATATATTTT.

The chain is built from TRBV24-1 and TRBJ2-3; 10 bases are a match to TRBD1. V trimming: 0 bases; J trimming: 1 base; junction bases outside the gene matches: 0. Per the germline V gene, CDR1 is KGHDR and CDR2 is SFDVKD. The CDR3 runs 16 residues. The CDR3 sequence is CATSDLGTGGTDTQYF. The CDR3 nucleotides read TGTGCCACCAGTGATTTGGGGACAGGGGGCACAGATACGCAGTATTTT.

The rearrangement joins TRBV11-2 to TRBJ2-1; D is possibly TRBD2 (5 bases). V gave up 6 bases and J gave up 5 bases, with 17 bases separating them. The CDR3 has 15 residues. Germline values: CDR1 SGHAT, CDR2 FQNNGV. For the CDR3, the DNA is TGTGCCAGCAGTCTCCGGGGTGCTTTCGACAATGAGCAGTTCTTC. It specifies CASSLRGAFDNEQFF.

J is TRBJ2-3 and V is TRBV19; 10 bases align to TRBD1. Germline assignment: CDR1 LNHDA and CDR2 SQIVND (reference sequence). The junction had 5 bases not matched to a gene; V was cut back by 8 bases and J by 6 bases. CDR3 length: 13 amino acids. CDR3 coding DNA: TGTGCCAGTTCGACAGGGGGCTTCGATACGCAGTATTTT. Its protein product is CASSTGGFDTQYF.

This clonotype was counted at least ten times. The genes are TRBV7-2 and TRBJ2-3, with TRBD2 matching over 8 bases. The CDR3 spans 16 residues. The trim removed 6 bases at V and 3 bases at J, leaving 11 bases unmatched. In germline, CDR1 is SGHTA, CDR2 FQGNSA. Written as DNA, the CDR3 is TGTGCCAGCAGATACCAAGCGGGGGTCGGGACAGATACGCAGTATTTT. It codes for CASRYQAGVGTDTQYF.

This clonotype was seen many times. The rearrangement links TRBV11-2 to TRBJ2-5, with D possibly matching TRBD2 (6 bases). The germline CDR1 and CDR2 sequences are SGHAT and FQNNGV. With 4 bases removed from V and 0 bases from J, the gap between germline ends came to 21 bases. CDR3 length: 18 residues. The CDR3 protein is CASSSPPTSFRDQETQYF. CDR3 coding DNA: TGTGCCAGCAGCTCCCCGCCCACTAGCTTCCGGGACCAAGAGACCCAGTACTTC.

This clonotype has just a few counts. The V call is TRBV12-3 or TRBV12-4, the J call TRBJ1-1, with no clear D. V lost 6 bases, J lost 4 bases, and 12 bases lay in between. The CDR3 spans 13 residues. In DNA, the CDR3 is TGTGCCAGCAGCTCCATCGGGGTCACTGAAGCTTTCTTT. Its translation: CASSSIGVTEAFF.

J is TRBJ2-3 and V is TRBV5-1; D not certain. The V end lost 0 bases, the J end lost 6 bases, and 11 bases lay between the germline ends. The length of the CDR3 is 14 residues. Per the germline V gene, CDR1 is SGHRS and CDR2 is YFSETQ. The CDR3 protein is CASSLDAPSDTQYF. DNA of the CDR3: TGCGCCAGCAGCTTGGACGCCCCATCCGATACGCAGTATTTT. Full variable domain (missing parts from reference TRBV5-1 and TRBJ2-3): KAGVTQTPRYLIKTRGQQVTLSCSPISGHRSVSWYQQTPGQGLQFLFEYFSETQRNKGNFPGRFSGRQFSNSRSEMNVSTLELGDSALYLCASSLDAPSDTQYFGPGTRLTVL.

At least ten counts were recorded for this clonotype. V usage is TRBV2 and J usage is TRBJ1-4; D remains ambiguous. Germline lookup yields CDR1 SNHLY and CDR2 FYNNEI. V was trimmed by 2 bases and J by 7 bases, leaving 11 bases between them. The CDR3 consists of 14 residues. The CDR3 sequence: CASSERIEGEKLFF. In nucleotides, the CDR3 is TGTGCCAGCAGTGAAAGAATCGAGGGTGAAAAACTGTTTTTT.

This chain joins TRBV6-5 and TRBJ2-7, with a weak D call TRBD1 (6 bases). CDR1 and CDR2 from the germline V gene are MNHEY and SVGAGI. The V gene lost 0 bases and the J gene lost 3 bases, with 12 bases spanning the gap. The CDR3 is 15 amino acids. CDR3: CASSYSNQQGYEQYF. For the CDR3, the DNA is TGTGCCAGCAGTTACTCTAATCAACAGGGCTACGAGCAGTACTTC.

The CDR3 bases are TGTGCCAGCAGCTTGGGTCAGCTTAACTATGGCTACACCTTC. This sequence encodes CASSLGQLNYGYTF. The chain combines TRBV5-4 with TRBJ1-2; D remains ambiguous. CDR1 and CDR2 from the germline V gene are SGHNT and YYREEE (reference sequence). Deletions cut 0 bases from V and 1 base from J, with 7 bases between. The CDR3 runs 14 residues.

This clonotype was observed many times. The rearrangement joins TRBV6-1 to TRBJ1-1; 9 bases line up with TRBD1. The CDR3 contains 16 residues. Germline V lookup: CDR1 MNHNS, CDR2 SASEGT. Losses at the gene ends were 7 bases for V and 1 base for J; bases not matched to a gene: 10. The CDR3 loop reads CASTLGQGVGNTEAFF. In nucleotides, the CDR3 is TGTGCCAGCACCTTGGGACAGGGTGTTGGGAACACTGAAGCTTTCTTT.

This chain joins TRBV7-3 and TRBJ2-2; 12 bases agree with TRBD2. Germline V CDR1 and CDR2: SGHTA, FQGTGA. CDR3 length: 16 residues. Losses at the gene ends were 5 bases for V and 7 bases for J; bases not matched to a gene: 8. The CDR3 coding sequence is TGTGCCAGCAGCCCCTGGCTAGCGGGAGGGGTCGGGGAGCTGTTTTTT. Translation gives CASSPWLAGGVGELFF.

The rearrangement uses TRBV7-2 and TRBJ2-4, with D possibly matching TRBD1 (5 bases). Trimming took 3 bases from V and 0 from J, leaving 12 bases between them. Germline assignment: CDR1 SGHTA and CDR2 FQGNSA. The length of the CDR3 is 16 residues. The CDR3 nucleotides are TGTGCCAGCAGCTTCGGACATTTACTAGCCAAAAACATTCAGTACTTC. Amino acid sequence: CASSFGHLLAKNIQYF.

The chain couples TRBV6-4 to TRBJ2-2, with 8 bases lining up with TRBD2. The CDR3 has 16 residues. The germline V gene encodes CDR1 MRHNA and CDR2 SNTAGT. V shed 0 bases and J 2 bases; nucleotides not matched to a gene: 2. The CDR3: CASSDSREGNTGELFF. CDR3 nucleotides: TGTGCCAGCAGTGACTCTCGGGAGGGAAACACCGGGGAGCTGTTTTTT.

Regarding this clonotype: This may come from a read error, since a much larger clone is one base off. V gene TRBV29-1 combines with J gene TRBJ2-5, with D possibly being TRBD2 (5 bases). The V and J ends lost 4 bases and 3 bases respectively, with 12 bases between them. CDR1 SQVTM and CDR2 ANQGSEA come from the germline V gene. The CDR3 is 13 amino acids. CDR3 sequence reads: CSVVPGTKETQYF. The CDR3 nucleotides are TGCAGCGTTGTCCCGGGAACCAAAGAGACCCAGTACTTC.